This is a list of T cell receptor beta chains from one sample in a study of blood T cell repertoires in COVID-19. Sequencing used immunoSEQ multiplex PCR; TCRdb keeps in-frame clones, though not all of them. The repertoire holds around 220,000 clones, with almost 90% as singletons. The sequenced material came from PBMCs or T cells enriched from blood (not recorded which). These receptors were collected from a man aged 30 to 39 who had been exposed to COVID-19. Both conserved end residues are part of each CDR3. Fields, in order: D gene, V gene, CDR3 protein. A D gene is named only where the DNA matches it firmly.

d_call: TRBD2
v_call: TRBV5-1
cdr3_aa: CASSWGLAGYEQYF

d_call: -
v_call: TRBV19
cdr3_aa: CASSIELVGDEQFF

d_call: TRBD1
v_call: TRBV4-2
cdr3_aa: CASSPHPDRGYNSPLHF

d_call: TRBD2
v_call: TRBV5-4
cdr3_aa: CASSLTSGGNTGELFF

d_call: -
v_call: TRBV15
cdr3_aa: CATSSSTGLLTF

d_call: TRBD2
v_call: TRBV30
cdr3_aa: CAWSVGLAGNGDTQYF

d_call: -
v_call: TRBV11-1
cdr3_aa: CASSLGPEGLNTEAFF

d_call: -
v_call: TRBV19
cdr3_aa: CASSPPSGQKNIQYF

d_call: TRBD1
v_call: TRBV25-1
cdr3_aa: CASRATGALYNEQFF

d_call: -
v_call: TRBV23-1
cdr3_aa: CASSGRELFF

d_call: -
v_call: TRBV4-1
cdr3_aa: CASSQGGGGNQPQHF

d_call: -
v_call: TRBV18
cdr3_aa: CASSPAQAEAFF

d_call: -
v_call: TRBV11-2
cdr3_aa: CASSFGEWEQYF

d_call: -
v_call: TRBV5-1
cdr3_aa: CASSSTGGNTIYF

d_call: -
v_call: TRBV4-3
cdr3_aa: CASEPSLRGGNLEQFF

d_call: TRBD1
v_call: TRBV7-9
cdr3_aa: CASSSRTGQYGYTF

d_call: -
v_call: TRBV7-9
cdr3_aa: CASSFRGNMAQTQYF

d_call: -
v_call: TRBV5-4
cdr3_aa: CASSPPGTPNTEAFF